This TCR beta chain was recovered during a study of cytomegalovirus exposure and HLA in healthy donors. This clone was counted only a few times. The length of the CDR3 is 16 residues. V shed 0 bases and J shed 0 bases, with 9 bases lying between them. Looked up from germline, CDR1 is SEHNR and CDR2 is FQNEAQ (reference sequence). The PCR was carried out with 60 Vbeta primers and 13 Jbeta primers. Data came from immunoSEQ multiplex PCR; TCRdb stores just in-frame clones and leaves some out. The sample yields about 91,000 clones, around 64% seen once. The sample comprised PBMCs. The gene calls are TRBV7-9 and TRBJ2-1; D possibly corresponds to TRBD1 (6 bases). This receptor was taken from a human donor in good health. Written as DNA, the CDR3 is TGTGCCAGCAGCTTAGCGCAGGGGACCTCCTACAATGAGCAGTTCTTC. It is translated as CASSLAQGTSYNEQFF.